Sequencing of this T cell receptor beta chain was carried out in a study of vaccination effects on CD4 cells after COVID-19. Using viral peptide pools, the ViraFEST assay grew out antigen-specific CD4+ T cells prior to sequencing. An approximately 10-day culture period preceded the isolation of CD4+ T cells. Each vaccine recipient was nucleocapsid antibody negative and had no prior SARS-CoV-2 infection. Researchers reported culturing over 1.5 million PBMC in each well, adding around 10 IU/ml IL-2 and 10 ug/ml peptides. Cultures had half their medium replaced with IL-2 medium on days 3 and 7. The CDR3 extends over 15 amino acids. Germline-derived CDR1 and CDR2 are SGHDN and FVKESK. Trimming removed 1 base at V and 4 bases at J, with 13 bases between. This clone was detected only once. As yet, its antigen is unknown. Some clones are missing from TCRdb's copy, which holds only in-frame ones; the method was immunoSEQ multiplex PCR. The sample has 30,000 to 45,000 clones; more than 60% are singletons.

Overall study findings and caveats: Late post-vaccination samples showed marked contraction of infection- and vaccine-induced clones. There were few convalescent patients in the study and no early post-infection timepoints.

The receptor comes from a human donor who received a COVID-19 vaccine. The sequencing here drew on CD4+ T cells from PBMCs cultured with SARS-CoV-2 spike peptides, taken before COVID-19 vaccination. The chain is built from TRBV14 and TRBJ1-1, with unresolved D. CDR3 sequence reads: CASSQVLGRSTEAFF. In DNA form, the CDR3 reads TGTGCCAGCAGCCAAGTCTTAGGGAGGAGCACTGAAGCTTTCTTT.